One sample yielded the 10 T cell receptor beta chains listed below, sequenced in a study of OX40 agonist ivuxolimab in advanced cancers. The method was immunoSEQ multiplex PCR; TCRdb's version includes in-frame clones alone and lacks a portion of them. This sample yields approximately 49,000 clones, of which 84% are seen a single time; 1% to 1.3% belongs to the top ten. The sequencing used CD4+ or CD8+ T cells sorted from blood, collected in a trial of the OX40 agonist ivuxolimab. Receptors originate from an adult with an advanced solid tumor such as melanoma, head and neck, liver or kidney cancer.

V usage is TRBV7-9 and J usage is TRBJ1-1; 7 bases match TRBD1. The CDR3 sequence is 15 residues long. Germline CDR1 and CDR2: SEHNR and FQNEAQ (reference sequence). With 5 bases clipped from V and 0 bases from J, the junction kept 6 bases outside the gene matches. This CDR3 reads CASSHGTDLNTEAFF. CDR3 sequence (DNA): TGTGCCAGCAGCCATGGGACAGATTTGAACACTGAAGCTTTCTTT. Full variable domain (missing parts from reference TRBV7-9 and TRBJ1-1): DTGVSQNPRHKITKRGQNVTFRCDPISEHNRLYWYRQTLGQGPEFLTYFQNEAQLEKSRLLSDRFSAERPKGSFSTLEIQRTEQGDSAMYLCASSHGTDLNTEAFFGQGTRLTVV.

V usage is TRBV18 and J usage is TRBJ2-3; tentative D call: TRBD1 (6 bases). Trimming removed 6 bases at V and 2 bases at J, with 12 bases between. The CDR3 is made up of 14 amino acids. The V gene's germline CDR1 is KGHSH and CDR2 LQKENI. CDR3 DNA: TGTGCCAGCTCGCAGGACAGCAACACAGATACGCAGTATTTT. Amino acid sequence: CASSQDSNTDTQYF. Full variable domain (remainder filled in from reference TRBV18 and TRBJ2-3): NAGVMQNPRHLVRRRGQEARLRCSPMKGHSHVYWYRQLPEEGLKFMVYLQKENIIDESGMPKERFSAEFPKEGPSILRIQQVVRGDSAAYFCASSQDSNTDTQYFGPGTRLTVL.

This clone was counted only a few times. The V and J genes are TRBV4-2 and TRBJ2-7, with 11 bases that match TRBD2. The CDR3 has 16 residues. Germline CDR1 is LGHNA and CDR2 is YNFKEQ. Germline trimming cut 1 base from V and 2 bases from J; bases unmatched to any gene: 4. CDR3 in amino acids: CASSQVIAGGAYEQYF. CDR3 in DNA: TGTGCCAGCAGCCAAGTTATAGCGGGAGGGGCCTACGAGCAGTACTTC.

The chain joins TRBV9 to TRBJ2-1; D gene unclear. Germline V gene data show CDR1 as SGDLS and CDR2 as YYNGEE. V lost 2 bases and J 3 bases, leaving 3 bases between the germline ends. The CDR3 has 12 amino acids. The CDR3 DNA reads TGTGCCAGCAGCGTCGGCTACAATGAGCAGTTCTTC. This encodes CASSVGYNEQFF.

The genes are TRBV27 and TRBJ1-2; no firm D call. Germline CDR1 and CDR2: MNHEY and SMNVEV (reference sequence). The CDR3 has 15 residues. V was shortened by 0 bases and J by 3 bases, with 11 bases between the two germline ends. CDR3 nucleotide sequence: TGTGCCAGCAGTTTATCGTACCGGGAGCACTATGGCTACACCTTC. This encodes CASSLSYREHYGYTF.

The chain employs TRBV6-5 and TRBJ2-2; D may be TRBD2 (6 bases). The CDR3 spans 14 residues. Germline CDR1 MNHEY, CDR2 SVGAGI. Deletions cut 2 bases from V and 4 bases from J, with 8 bases between. CDR3 protein: CASSYGTFTGELFF. In DNA form, the CDR3 reads TGTGCCAGCAGTTACGGGACTTTCACCGGGGAGCTGTTTTTT.

The genes are TRBV18 and TRBJ1-1, with D hard to call. Germline CDR1 and CDR2: KGHSH and LQKENI. The CDR3 is 12 amino acids. Trimming left V 2 bases short and J 1 base short, with 2 bases between. CDR3 residues: CASSPGNTEAFF. In nucleotides, the CDR3 is TGTGCCAGCTCACCAGGGAACACTGAAGCTTTCTTT.

A note on this clone: This CDR3 is also generated by other DNA sequences in the sample. This rearrangement joins TRBV27 to TRBJ2-3, with TRBD2 identical over 7 bases. The CDR3 is 16 amino acids. The V gene's germline CDR1 is MNHEY and CDR2 SMNVEV (reference sequence). The ends lost 6 bases at V and 0 bases at J; junction bases unmatched: 9. Here the CDR3 DNA reads TGTGCCAGCAGCCCCTCAAGCGGGGCTAGCACAGATACGCAGTATTTT. This codes for CASSPSSGASTDTQYF.

The chain joins TRBV29-1 to TRBJ2-3; TRBD2 matches 8 bases. Germline CDR1 and CDR2: SQVTM and ANQGSEA. V was pared by 5 bases and J by 0 bases, with 16 bases of the junction left unmatched. The CDR3 spans 18 residues. This chain's CDR3 is CSVQLGGASGWSTDTQYF. CDR3 DNA sequence: TGCAGCGTTCAACTCGGCGGGGCTAGCGGGTGGAGCACAGATACGCAGTATTTT.

The chain recombines TRBV28 with TRBJ2-5, with D perhaps given as TRBD1 or TRBD2 (6 bases each). This CDR3 has 14 residues. The V gene lost 6 bases and the J gene lost 1 base, with 12 bases spanning the gap. Germline V gives CDR1 MDHEN, CDR2 SYDVKM. The CDR3 loop is CASRGGGSQETQYF. The DNA for the CDR3 is TGTGCCAGCAGGGGGGGCGGCAGCCAAGAGACCCAGTACTTC.